The 31 T cell receptor beta chains below come from one sample, sequenced in a study of shared clonotypes between healthy human individuals. The repertoire was sequenced with immunoSEQ multiplex PCR; TCRdb's copy has only in-frame clones and lacks some. The sample records 300,000 to 350,000 clones, over 70% being singletons. The sample taken for sequencing was memory CD4+ T cells sorted from blood. The subset here: CD45RA-negative fraction. These receptors all come from a young man in good health.

CDR3 sequence (DNA): TGCGCCAGCAGCCAAGATTCAGGGAACACCATATATTTT. It specifies CASSQDSGNTIYF. The chain is built from TRBV4-1 and TRBJ1-3, with D possibly being TRBD1 (5 bases). Germline-derived CDR1 and CDR2 are MGHRA and YSYEKL. V lost 0 bases to trimming and J lost 7 bases, with 7 bases between them. The CDR3 sequence is 13 residues long.

This clone has just one count. This sequence joins TRBV10-2 and TRBJ1-4, with a tentative D call TRBD1 (6 bases). The CDR3 has 15 amino acids. Trimming removed 4 bases from V and 0 bases from J, with 9 bases in between. CDR1 is WSHSY, CDR2 SAAADI, per germline. DNA of the CDR3: TGCGCCAGCAGTGCGTCAGGGGCAACTAATGAAAAACTGTTTTTT. As protein: CASSASGATNEKLFF.

The CDR3 nucleotides are TGTGCCAGCAGTCCACACATCGGCTTAATCCCCTACGAGCAGTACTTC. It translates to CASSPHIGLIPYEQYF. The genes are TRBV27 and TRBJ2-7; no clear D. Germline CDR1 MNHEY, CDR2 SMNVEV (reference sequence). The CDR3 extends over 16 amino acids. With 5 bases removed from V and 2 bases from J, the gap between germline ends came to 19 bases.

This clone was seen at least ten times. The chain uses TRBV2 and TRBJ2-1, with D perhaps TRBD2 (5 bases). V gave up 4 bases and J gave up 12 bases, with 19 bases separating them. The CDR3 is made up of 14 amino acids. In germline, CDR1 is SNHLY, CDR2 FYNNEI. The chain's CDR3 is CASSVSSDLLGQFF. Written as DNA, the CDR3 is TGTGCCAGCAGTGTGAGTAGCGATTTATTGGGGCAGTTCTTC.

The V gene is TRBV7-2, the J gene TRBJ2-1, with 7 nucleotides matching TRBD2. CDR1 and CDR2 (germline): SGHTA, FQGNSA. This CDR3 region has 15 residues. Unmatched junction bases numbered 9, after V lost 5 bases and J lost 5 bases. The CDR3 sequence: CASSRESGLNNEQFF. The CDR3 nucleotides read TGTGCCAGCAGCAGAGAGTCGGGACTAAACAATGAGCAGTTCTTC.

The chain links TRBV2 to TRBJ2-3; D is undetermined. Trimming removed 6 bases at V and 0 bases at J, with 13 bases between. The CDR3 has 15 residues. The germline V gene encodes CDR1 SNHLY and CDR2 FYNNEI. CDR3 residues: CASRYLRSSTDTQYF. In nucleotides, the CDR3 is TGTGCCAGCAGGTACTTGCGCTCGAGCACAGATACGCAGTATTTT.

The chain recombines TRBV5-1 with TRBJ2-7, with 7 bases lining up with TRBD1. This CDR3 is 17 amino acids long. The V segment lost 1 base and the J segment 3 bases; nucleotides outside the gene matches: 13. Germline CDR1 and CDR2: SGHRS and YFSETQ. DNA for the CDR3: TGCGCCAGCAGCTTGATCCCCGGACCAGGGGGTAACTACGAGCAGTACTTC. Translating gives CASSLIPGPGGNYEQYF.

V usage is TRBV5-1 and J usage is TRBJ2-7; TRBD1 agrees at 7 bases. The junction had 7 bases not matched to a gene; V was cut back by 4 bases and J by 3 bases. Germline V gene sequence: CDR1 SGHRS, CDR2 YFSETQ. The length of the CDR3 is 14 residues. CDR3 nucleotides: TGCGCCAGCAGCCCCAGGGGGAAGTTCTACGAGCAGTACTTC. This gives the protein CASSPRGKFYEQYF.

The chain couples TRBV11-2 to TRBJ2-1; D is undetermined. This CDR3 region has 14 residues. V was cut by 5 bases and J by 0 bases, with 8 bases left in between. In germline, CDR1 is SGHAT, CDR2 FQNNGV. CDR3 nucleotides: TGTGCCAGCAGCCGGGTCCTCTCCTACAATGAGCAGTTCTTC. Translation: CASSRVLSYNEQFF.

V usage is TRBV5-6 and J usage is TRBJ2-7, with 12 nucleotides matching TRBD1. The V gene end was trimmed by 4 bases and the J gene end by 5 bases; junction bases not matched to a gene: 4. Per the germline V gene, CDR1 is SGHDT and CDR2 is YYEEEE. The CDR3 is 14 residues long. The CDR3 DNA reads as TGTGCCAGCAGCACCGGGACAGGGGGCCACGAGCAGTACTTC. Translating it yields CASSTGTGGHEQYF.

The CDR3 sequence: CASSYRTGGQETQYF. The CDR3 coding sequence is TGTGCCAGCAGTTATCGAACAGGGGGTCAGGAGACCCAGTACTTC. The V and J genes are TRBV6-9 and TRBJ2-5; 8 bases match TRBD1. Germline CDR1 is MNHGY and CDR2 is SVAAGI. V dropped 2 bases and J dropped 5; count of bases not matched to a gene: 7. The CDR3 has 15 amino acids.

V usage is TRBV19 and J usage is TRBJ2-7; unclear D gene. The CDR3 loop spans 16 amino acids. From germline, CDR1 is LNHDA and CDR2 SQIVND (reference sequence). V lost 2 bases, J lost 3 bases, and 17 bases lay in between. The CDR3 is CASSIRRSAGLYEQYF. In nucleotides, the CDR3 is TGTGCCAGTAGTATAAGGCGATCGGCAGGTCTCTACGAGCAGTACTTC.

The chain couples TRBV7-2 to TRBJ2-5; 9 nucleotides match TRBD2. J lost 4 bases, V lost 5 bases, and 14 bases had no gene match. The CDR3 totals 17 residues. Per germline, CDR1 SGHTA and CDR2 FQGNSA. The CDR3 bases are TGTGCCAGCAGCCTGGGGAGAGGTAGCGGGAGCCCAGAGACCCAGTACTTC. Translated, it gives CASSLGRGSGSPETQYF.

This clone was seen at least ten times. The V call is TRBV7-2, the J call TRBJ1-6, with 8 bases aligning to TRBD1. The CDR3 sequence is 13 residues long. The trim removed 0 bases at V and 16 bases at J, leaving 5 bases unmatched. Germline CDR1 reads SGHTA; CDR2 reads FQGNSA. This chain's CDR3 is CASSLAGDRPLHF. The CDR3 DNA reads as TGTGCCAGCAGCTTAGCTGGGGACAGGCCTCTCCACTTT. The entire variable domain, with the rest obtained from reference TRBV7-2 and TRBJ1-6, is as follows: GAGVSQSPSNKVTEKGKDVELRCDPISGHTALYWYRQSLGQGLEFLIYFQGNSAPDKSGLPSDRFSAERTGGSVSTLTIQRTQQEDSAVYLCASSLAGDRPLHFGNGTRLTVT.

The chain is built from TRBV6-1 and TRBJ2-3, with 7 bases aligning to TRBD2. The V gene's germline CDR1 is MNHNS and CDR2 SASEGT. The CDR3 runs 14 residues. The J segment lost 3 bases and the V segment lost 6 bases, leaving 6 bases of the junction unmatched. The CDR3 protein is CASSGTITTDTQYF. In DNA, the CDR3 is TGTGCCAGCAGCGGGACTATCACAACAGATACGCAGTATTTT.

V is TRBV30 and J is TRBJ2-7; 9 nucleotides match TRBD1. J was trimmed by 0 bases and V by 0 bases; bases with no gene match: 18. CDR1 and CDR2 from the germline V gene are GTSNPN and SVGIG (reference sequence). The CDR3 covers 20 residues. The DNA for the CDR3 is TGTGCCTGGAGTGTCGGGCTTTTTTCGTTAGGGGACAGGGTCTCCTACGAGCAGTACTTC. This sequence encodes CAWSVGLFSLGDRVSYEQYF.

The rearrangement joins TRBV11-3 to TRBJ2-1, with TRBD2 matching 9 bases. CDR1 SGHNT and CDR2 YENEEA come from the germline V gene. The trim removed 1 base at V and 4 bases at J, leaving 2 bases unmatched. The length of the CDR3 is 15 residues. The CDR3 DNA is TGTGCCAGCAGCTTAGGGCGGGAGGGTTACAATGAGCAGTTCTTC. It is translated as CASSLGREGYNEQFF.

The V gene is TRBV6-6, the J gene TRBJ2-3; D remains unclear. There are 13 residues in the CDR3. From germline, CDR1 is MNHNY and CDR2 SVGAGI (reference sequence). Trimming pared 1 base from V and 1 base from J, leaving 3 bases between. Written as DNA, the CDR3 is TGTGCCAGCAGTTACTATCGCACAGATACGCAGTATTTT. Residues: CASSYYRTDTQYF.

This clone appeared once. The V call is TRBV5-1, the J call TRBJ2-1; D unclear. Germline V gene lookup returns CDR1 SGHRS and CDR2 YFSETQ. This CDR3 has 16 amino acids. Trimming pared 3 bases from V and 3 bases from J, leaving 16 bases between. The CDR3 is CASSSIASASYNEQFF. Written as DNA, the CDR3 is TGCGCCAGCAGCTCGATAGCCAGCGCGAGCTACAATGAGCAGTTCTTC. Supplemented by reference TRBV5-1 and TRBJ2-1, the full variable domain reads KAGVTQTPRYLIKTRGQQVTLSCSPISGHRSVSWYQQTPGQGLQFLFEYFSETQRNKGNFPGRFSGRQFSNSRSEMNVSTLELGDSALYLCASSSIASASYNEQFFGPGTRLTVL.

J is TRBJ2-7 and V is TRBV4-3; D is unclear. CDR3 length: 13 residues. Germline V gene sequence: CDR1 LGHNA, CDR2 YSLEER. V gave up 4 bases and J gave up 3 bases, with 10 bases separating them. Here the CDR3 reads CASSRRVDYEQYF. The CDR3 DNA follows: TGCGCCAGCAGCCGAAGGGTCGACTACGAGCAGTACTTC.

V and J are TRBV7-2 and TRBJ2-2, with TRBD2 identical over 10 bases. Germline CDR1 reads SGHTA; CDR2 reads FQGNSA. The J segment lost 4 bases and the V segment lost 7 bases, leaving 12 bases of the junction unmatched. This CDR3 comprises 17 residues. The CDR3 sequence is CASTLIAGGSITGELFF. CDR3 nucleotide sequence: TGTGCCAGCACCCTAATAGCGGGAGGAAGTATCACCGGGGAGCTGTTTTTT.

J is TRBJ2-3 and V is TRBV9; TRBD1 is a possible D gene (6 bases). CDR1 SGDLS and CDR2 YYNGEE come from the germline V gene. V dropped 4 bases and J dropped 7 bases, with 25 bases sitting between them. The CDR3 spans 17 residues. As DNA, the CDR3 is TGTGCCAGCAGCCCCCGAAGGGCGACAGGAAATCTCTATACGCAGTATTTT. Its translation: CASSPRRATGNLYTQYF.

The chain couples TRBV6-1 to TRBJ2-4, with 9 bases matching TRBD2. The germline V gene encodes CDR1 MNHNS and CDR2 SASEGT. The V gene end was trimmed by 7 bases and the J gene end by 0 bases; junction bases not matched to a gene: 4. There are 15 residues in the CDR3. CDR3 nucleotides: TGTGCCAGCACTAGCGGGATTATAGCCAAAAACATTCAGTACTTC. Protein product: CASTSGIIAKNIQYF.

The chain has TRBV5-6 and TRBJ2-1; a possible D gene is TRBD1 (5 bases). Trimming removed 4 bases at V and 3 bases at J, with 14 bases between. The germline V gene encodes CDR1 SGHDT and CDR2 YYEEEE. CDR3 length: 15 residues. CDR3 sequence (DNA): TGTGCCAGCAGCCGAAGACTGGGGCTCTACAATGAGCAGTTCTTC. This translates into CASSRRLGLYNEQFF.

This clone was seen only once. The chain's CDR3 is CASSFGNPQETQYF. Written as DNA, the CDR3 is TGTGCCAGCAGCTTCGGGAATCCCCAAGAGACCCAGTACTTC. The rearrangement joins TRBV7-2 to TRBJ2-5, with D perhaps matching TRBD2 (5 bases). CDR1 is SGHTA, CDR2 FQGNSA, per germline. Between the trimmed V and J ends, which lost 3 bases and 1 base, there was a span of 9 bases. CDR3 size: 14 residues. The full variable domain, rest sourced from reference TRBV7-2 and TRBJ2-5, is GAGVSQSPSNKVTEKGKDVELRCDPISGHTALYWYRQSLGQGLEFLIYFQGNSAPDKSGLPSDRFSAERTGGSVSTLTIQRTQQEDSAVYLCASSFGNPQETQYFGPGTRLLVL.

As concerns this clone: A far more abundant clone sits one base away, making this likely a read error. The chain combines TRBV5-1 with TRBJ2-5; 7 bases align to TRBD2. CDR1 is SGHRS, CDR2 YFSETQ, per germline. The trim removed 0 bases at V and 9 bases at J, leaving 11 bases unmatched. CDR3 size: 15 residues. Written as DNA, the CDR3 is TGCGCCAGCAGCTTGGTCCCGGAAGGACGGGAGGCCCAGTACTTC. It codes for CASSLVPEGREAQYF.

Of note for this clone: Other nucleotide sequences from this sample produce the same CDR3. The gene calls are TRBV20-1 and TRBJ2-3; D unresolved. CDR3 size: 11 residues. Germline V gives CDR1 DFQATT, CDR2 SNEGSKA (reference sequence). V gave up 1 base and J gave up 4 bases, with 3 bases separating them. The CDR3 reads CSARVADTQYF. As DNA, the CDR3 is TGCAGTGCTAGAGTCGCAGATACGCAGTATTTT.

The J gene is TRBJ1-5, the V gene TRBV6-1; D is uncertain. There are 13 residues in the CDR3. Germline CDR1 reads MNHNS; CDR2 reads SASEGT. V was shortened by 1 base and J by 5 bases, with 6 bases between the two germline ends. The CDR3 DNA follows: TGTGCCAGCAGTGAAGGGACTTATCAGCCCCAGCATTTT. As protein: CASSEGTYQPQHF.

The table lists this clone with a few counts. This CDR3 is also generated by other DNA sequences in the sample. The chain employs TRBV28 and TRBJ1-5; no definite D call. The V end lost 1 base, the J end lost 7 bases, and 5 bases lay between the germline ends. This CDR3 spans 12 amino acids. Germline CDR1 MDHEN, CDR2 SYDVKM. CDR3 in DNA: TGTGCCAGCAGTTTATACCGACAGCCCCAGCATTTT. Its translation is CASSLYRQPQHF.

The rearrangement uses TRBV15 and TRBJ2-5, with 13 bases identical to TRBD2. There are 16 residues in the CDR3. The germline V gene has CDR1 LNHNV and CDR2 YYDKDF (reference sequence). Trimming at V came to 3 bases and at J to 5 bases, leaving 6 bases not matched to a gene. Here the CDR3 reads CATSRGTSGTRETQYF. CDR3 bases: TGTGCCACCAGCAGGGGGACTAGCGGGACTAGGGAGACCCAGTACTTC.

The V gene is TRBV19, the J gene TRBJ2-3, with D unclear. The length of the CDR3 is 13 residues. Trimming removed 5 bases at V and 4 bases at J, with 10 bases between. CDR1 is LNHDA and CDR2 is SQIVND in the germline V gene (reference sequence). This CDR3 reads CASSLIIADTQYF. CDR3 coding DNA: TGTGCCAGTAGTCTCATTATAGCAGATACGCAGTATTTT.